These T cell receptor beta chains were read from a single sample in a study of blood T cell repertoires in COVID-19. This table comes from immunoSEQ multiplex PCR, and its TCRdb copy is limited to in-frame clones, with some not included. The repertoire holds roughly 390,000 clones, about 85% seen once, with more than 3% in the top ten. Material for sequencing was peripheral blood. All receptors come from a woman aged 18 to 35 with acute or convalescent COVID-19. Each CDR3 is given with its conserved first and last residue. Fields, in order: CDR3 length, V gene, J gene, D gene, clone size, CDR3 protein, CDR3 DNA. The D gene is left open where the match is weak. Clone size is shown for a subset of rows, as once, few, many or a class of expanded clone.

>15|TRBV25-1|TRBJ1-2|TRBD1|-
CASSEYIGQGGGYTF
TGTGCCAGCAGTGAATATATTGGACAGGGAGGAGGCTACACCTTC
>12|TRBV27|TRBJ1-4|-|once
CASSLEGSQLFF
TGTGCCAGCAGTTTAGAAGGTAGCCAACTGTTTTTT
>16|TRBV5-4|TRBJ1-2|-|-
CASSFSGISANYGYTF
TGTGCCAGCAGCTTTTCCGGGATCTCAGCTAACTATGGCTACACCTTC
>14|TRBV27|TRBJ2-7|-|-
CASSLKPIGYEQYF
TGTGCCAGCAGTTTAAAACCCATCGGCTACGAGCAGTACTTC
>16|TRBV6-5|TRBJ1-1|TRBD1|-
CASSYYDRGYPTEAFF
TGTGCCAGCAGTTACTACGACAGGGGATACCCCACTGAAGCTTTCTTT
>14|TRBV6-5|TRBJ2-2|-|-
CATRGSPQGGELFF
TGTGCCACTCGGGGGAGCCCCCAGGGCGGGGAGCTGTTTTTT
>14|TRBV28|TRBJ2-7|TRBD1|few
CASSSGTGGYEQYF
TGTGCCAGCAGCTCCGGGACAGGGGGTTACGAGCAGTACTTC
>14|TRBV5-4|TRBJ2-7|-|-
CASSFGRQGGEQYF
TGTGCCAGCAGCTTTGGGCGACAGGGAGGCGAGCAGTACTTC
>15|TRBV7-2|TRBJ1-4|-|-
CASSLVVEFSEKLFF
TGTGCCAGCAGCTTAGTGGTAGAGTTTAGTGAAAAACTGTTTTTT
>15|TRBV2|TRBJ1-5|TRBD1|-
CASSEHGTGNQPQHF
TGTGCCAGCAGTGAGCACGGGACAGGGAATCAGCCCCAGCATTTT
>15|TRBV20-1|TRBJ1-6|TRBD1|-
CSASGTGGNNSPLHF
TGCAGTGCTAGTGGGACAGGGGGCAATAATTCACCCCTCCACTTT
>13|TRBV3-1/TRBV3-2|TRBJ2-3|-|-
CASSQDLGNTQYF
TGTGCCAGCAGCCAAGATCTCGGGAATACGCAGTATTTT
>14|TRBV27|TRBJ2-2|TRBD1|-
CASRPGQGAGELFF
TGTGCCAGCAGGCCGGGGCAGGGGGCCGGGGAGCTGTTTTTT
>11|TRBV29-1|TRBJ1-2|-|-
CSVEYQYGYTF
TGCAGCGTTGAATACCAGTATGGCTACACCTTC
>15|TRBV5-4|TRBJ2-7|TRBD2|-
CASSLSSGGAYEQYF
TGTGCCAGCAGCTTGTCTAGCGGGGGGGCCTACGAGCAGTACTTC
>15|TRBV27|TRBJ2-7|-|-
CASSRDKGALNEQYF
TGTGCCAGCAGTCGGGACAAGGGCGCTTTAAACGAGCAGTACTTC
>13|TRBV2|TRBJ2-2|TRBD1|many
CASTDRGTGELFF
TGTGCCAGCACTGACAGGGGGACCGGGGAGCTGTTTTTT
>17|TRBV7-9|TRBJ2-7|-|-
CASSLEGFMTPGDEQYF
TGTGCCAGCAGCTTAGAGGGGTTCATGACCCCGGGGGACGAGCAGTACTTC
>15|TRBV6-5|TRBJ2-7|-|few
CASTHWAGHSYEQYF
TGTGCCAGCACCCATTGGGCAGGGCACTCCTACGAGCAGTACTTC
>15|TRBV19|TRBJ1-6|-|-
CASAPRRIDNSPLHF
TGTGCCAGTGCCCCGCGGCGGATAGATAATTCACCCCTCCACTTT
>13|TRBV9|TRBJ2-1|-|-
CASSPGTYNEQFF
TGTGCCAGCAGCCCAGGGACCTACAATGAGCAGTTCTTC
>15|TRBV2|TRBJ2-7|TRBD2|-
CASKIGPSGSYEQYF
TGTGCCAGCAAAATCGGTCCTAGCGGATCGTACGAGCAGTACTTC
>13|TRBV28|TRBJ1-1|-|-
CASNTGFWTEAFF
TGTGCCAGCAATACAGGGTTTTGGACTGAAGCTTTCTTT
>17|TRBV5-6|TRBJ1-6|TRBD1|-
CASSLGDRLPGGSPLHF
TGTGCCAGCAGCTTGGGGGACAGGCTCCCAGGGGGCTCACCCCTCCACTTT
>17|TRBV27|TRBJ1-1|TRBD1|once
CASSLEIEGQGYTEAFF
TGTGCCAGCAGTTTAGAGATTGAGGGACAGGGGTACACTGAAGCTTTCTTT
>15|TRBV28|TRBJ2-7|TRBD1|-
CASSLKRTGPYEQYF
TGTGCCAGCAGTTTAAAAAGGACAGGTCCCTACGAGCAGTACTTC
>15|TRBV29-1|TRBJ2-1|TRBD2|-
CSVPAGGVSYNEQFF
TGCAGCGTTCCAGCGGGAGGAGTATCCTACAATGAGCAGTTCTTC
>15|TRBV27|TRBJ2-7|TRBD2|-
CASSRSGVPSYEQYF
TGTGCCAGCAGCCGTAGCGGGGTGCCCTCCTACGAGCAGTACTTC
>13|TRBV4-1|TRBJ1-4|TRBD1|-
CASTHLRGEKLFF
TGCGCCAGTACCCACCTCAGGGGGGAAAAACTGTTTTTT
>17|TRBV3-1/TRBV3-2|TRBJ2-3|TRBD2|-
CASSDRLAGVSTDTQYF
TGTGCCAGCAGCGATAGACTAGCGGGGGTTAGCACAGATACGCAGTATTTT
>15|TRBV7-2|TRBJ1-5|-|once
CASSLEGNGNQPQHF
TGTGCCAGCAGCTTAGAGGGGAACGGCAATCAGCCCCAGCATTTT
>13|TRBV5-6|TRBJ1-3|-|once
CASSFGLGNTIYF
TGTGCCAGCAGCTTCGGGTTAGGAAACACCATATATTTT
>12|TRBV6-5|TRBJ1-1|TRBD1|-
CASGTGGTEAFF
TGTGCCAGTGGGACAGGGGGCACTGAAGCTTTCTTT
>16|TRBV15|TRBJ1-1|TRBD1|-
CATSVRDREKNTEAFF
TGTGCCACCAGCGTAAGGGACAGAGAAAAGAACACTGAAGCTTTCTTT
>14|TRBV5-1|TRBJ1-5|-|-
CASSTGDNNQPQHF
TGCGCCAGCTCGACAGGTGATAACAATCAGCCCCAGCATTTT
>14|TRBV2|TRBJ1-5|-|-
CASSGDTRKQPQHF
TGTGCCAGCAGTGGCGACACTCGAAAACAGCCCCAGCATTTT
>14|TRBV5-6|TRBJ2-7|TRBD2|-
CASSPMPSGYEQYF
TGTGCCAGCAGCCCTATGCCTAGCGGCTACGAGCAGTACTTC
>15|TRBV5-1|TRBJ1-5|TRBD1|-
CASSLGDSIDQPQHF
TGCGCCAGCAGCTTGGGGGACAGCATCGATCAGCCCCAGCATTTT
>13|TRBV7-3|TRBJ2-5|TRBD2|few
CASSLVREGTQYF
TGTGCCAGCAGCTTAGTCAGGGAGGGGACCCAGTACTTC
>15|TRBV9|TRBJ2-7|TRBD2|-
CASSPLAGGAYEQYF
TGTGCCAGCAGCCCTCTAGCGGGAGGGGCCTACGAGCAGTACTTC
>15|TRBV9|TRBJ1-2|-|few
CASSPGQFSIYGYTF
TGTGCCAGCAGCCCGGGACAATTCTCTATATATGGCTACACCTTC
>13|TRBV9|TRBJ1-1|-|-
CASSPRGLDEAFF
TGTGCCAGCAGCCCCCGGGGGTTGGATGAAGCTTTCTTT
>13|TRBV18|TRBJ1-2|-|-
CASSPLGERGYTF
TGTGCCAGCTCACCACTTGGGGAGCGTGGCTACACCTTC
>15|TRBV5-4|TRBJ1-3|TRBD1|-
CASSPGQRSGNTIYF
TGTGCCAGCAGCCCGGGACAGCGCTCTGGAAACACCATATATTTT
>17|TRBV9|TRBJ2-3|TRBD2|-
CASSPIIKLAGVDTQYF
TGTGCCAGCAGCCCGATTATTAAACTAGCGGGGGTTGATACGCAGTATTTT
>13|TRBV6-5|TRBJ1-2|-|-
CASSYRALRDYTF
TGTGCCAGCAGTTACCGCGCTTTGAGGGACTACACCTTC
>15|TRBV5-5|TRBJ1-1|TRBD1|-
CASSFWGQGNTEAFF
TGTGCCAGCAGTTTTTGGGGACAGGGGAACACTGAAGCTTTCTTT
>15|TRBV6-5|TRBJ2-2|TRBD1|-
CASSSGQGADGELFF
TGTGCCAGCAGTTCCGGACAGGGGGCGGACGGGGAGCTGTTTTTT